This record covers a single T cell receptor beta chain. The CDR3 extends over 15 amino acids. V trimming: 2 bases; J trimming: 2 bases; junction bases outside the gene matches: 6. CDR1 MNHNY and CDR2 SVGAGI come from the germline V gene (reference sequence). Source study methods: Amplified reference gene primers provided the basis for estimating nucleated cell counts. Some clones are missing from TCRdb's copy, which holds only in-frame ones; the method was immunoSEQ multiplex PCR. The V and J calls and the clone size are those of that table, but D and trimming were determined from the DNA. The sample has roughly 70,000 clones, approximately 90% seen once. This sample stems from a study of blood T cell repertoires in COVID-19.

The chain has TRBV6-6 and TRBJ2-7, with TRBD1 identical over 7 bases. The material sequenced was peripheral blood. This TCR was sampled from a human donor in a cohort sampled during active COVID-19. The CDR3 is CASSYATGNAYEQYF. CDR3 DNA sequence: TGTGCCAGCAGTTACGCGACAGGGAATGCCTACGAGCAGTACTTC.